This T cell receptor beta chain was found in a study of cytomegalovirus exposure and HLA in healthy donors. Germline V gene lookup returns CDR1 SGHNT and CDR2 YENEEA. This CDR3 region has 14 residues. V dropped 8 bases and J dropped 3 bases, with 14 bases sitting between them. Both 60 Vbeta primers and 13 Jbeta primers went into the PCR. Sequencing was performed with immunoSEQ multiplex PCR; in TCRdb, only in-frame clones are kept and a portion is missing. The listing contains tens of thousands of clones. As to this clone: Its specificity is unknown.

Findings and caveats of the study: The study put 150 or so TCR beta chains on its list as cytomegalovirus-associated.

Sequences were obtained from PBMCs. This sequence originates from a woman in her 30s in good health and CMV-seropositive. V and J are TRBV11-3 and TRBJ2-1, with a tentative D call TRBD2 (6 bases). This CDR3 is CASVQGTYYNEQFF. The CDR3 bases are TGTGCCAGCGTACAAGGGACTTACTACAATGAGCAGTTCTTC.